The rows below give T cell receptor beta chains drawn from one sample of a study of blood T cell repertoires in COVID-19. Assay used: immunoSEQ multiplex PCR; TCRdb lists only in-frame clones, some missing. The table records 50,000 to 65,000 clones, 75% to 90% of them present only once. The material sequenced was peripheral blood. The receptors were sampled from a human donor in a cohort sampled during active COVID-19. Each CDR3 is given with its conserved first and last residue. D genes are given only for firm matches. Only some rows state a clone size, as once, few, many or a class for expanded clones.

clone_size	d_call	v_call	j_call	cdr3_aa	cdr3_nt
NA	NA	TRBV14	TRBJ1-2	CATIPVYYGYTF	TGTGCCACCATTCCGGTGTACTATGGCTACACCTTC
NA	TRBD1	TRBV5-1	TRBJ2-1	CASSTGVGEQFF	TGCGCCAGTTCGACAGGGGTCGGTGAGCAGTTCTTC
NA	TRBD1	TRBV15	TRBJ1-2	CATSGAGTGSINYGYTF	TGTGCCACCAGCGGAGCCGGGACAGGCTCTATTAACTATGGCTACACCTTC
NA	NA	TRBV2	TRBJ2-7	CASSRSDEQYF	TGTGCCAGCAGTAGGAGTGACGAGCAGTACTTC
NA	NA	TRBV2	TRBJ2-7	CASSDSARQYF	TGTGCCAGCAGTGACTCTGCCAGGCAGTACTTC
once	NA	TRBV6-5	TRBJ2-1	CASRQYNEQFF	TGTGCCAGCAGACAGTACAATGAGCAGTTCTTC
once	NA	TRBV12-3/TRBV12-4	TRBJ1-1	CASRDTGLAEAFF	TGTGCCAGCAGGGATACAGGGTTGGCTGAAGCTTTCTTT
NA	NA	TRBV28	TRBJ2-3	CASTRGEITDTQYF	TGTGCCAGCACCCGAGGAGAGATCACAGATACGCAGTATTTT
once	NA	TRBV28	TRBJ1-1	CASSTGQMNTEAFF	TGTGCCAGCAGTACCGGACAGATGAACACTGAAGCTTTCTTT
once	NA	TRBV30	TRBJ1-4	CAWSPPWRLRGEKLFF	TGTGCCTGGAGCCCACCCTGGAGACTTAGGGGGGAAAAACTGTTTTTT
NA	TRBD2	TRBV15	TRBJ2-1	CATSRGERESNEQFF	TGTGCCACCAGCAGAGGAGAGCGGGAGAGCAATGAGCAGTTCTTC
NA	TRBD2	TRBV2	TRBJ2-7	CASAGLAANEQYF	TGTGCCAGCGCGGGACTAGCGGCAAACGAGCAGTACTTC
NA	TRBD2	TRBV19	TRBJ2-1	CASALAGGYKVYEQFF	TGTGCCAGTGCACTAGCGGGGGGGTACAAGGTCTATGAGCAGTTCTTC
NA	NA	TRBV6-6	TRBJ2-6	CATTRGLSGANVLTF	TGTGCCACCACTCGGGGGCTCTCTGGGGCCAACGTCCTGACTTTC
NA	TRBD1	TRBV4-2	TRBJ2-1	CASSSGQEYNEQFF	TGTGCCAGCAGCTCTGGACAGGAGTACAATGAGCAGTTCTTC
once	NA	TRBV25-1	TRBJ1-6	CASGTRDNSPLHF	TGTGCCAGCGGAACACGGGATAATTCACCCCTCCACTTT
NA	NA	TRBV9	TRBJ2-5	CASSVAGAEETQYF	TGTGCCAGCAGCGTAGCGGGAGCCGAAGAGACCCAGTACTTC
NA	NA	TRBV5-5	TRBJ2-1	CASSLGLATYNEQFF	TGTGCCAGCAGCTTGGGGCTAGCTACCTACAATGAGCAGTTCTTC
NA	TRBD1	TRBV9	TRBJ2-5	CASSVGTGAQETQYF	TGTGCCAGCAGCGTAGGGACAGGGGCCCAAGAGACCCAGTACTTC
NA	NA	TRBV2	TRBJ2-7	CASTGTMSSYEQYF	TGTGCCAGCACTGGGACAATGAGCTCCTACGAGCAGTACTTC
once	TRBD1	TRBV6-1	TRBJ2-7	CASSGDTGTGTYEQYF	TGTGCCAGCAGTGGGGATACCGGGACAGGGACCTACGAGCAGTACTTC
NA	NA	TRBV15	TRBJ2-5	CATSRDLSGGETQYF	TGTGCCACCAGCAGAGATCTGTCCGGCGGGGAGACCCAGTACTTC
NA	TRBD1	TRBV5-1	TRBJ1-4	CASSIGQAANEKLFF	TGCGCCAGCAGCATCGGACAGGCGGCTAATGAAAAACTGTTTTTT
NA	NA	TRBV7-2	TRBJ1-4	CASSASPTGLNEKLFF	TGTGCCAGCAGCGCTAGTCCAACAGGGCTTAATGAAAAACTGTTTTTT
once	NA	TRBV3-1/TRBV3-2	TRBJ1-2	CASSEPGQPYGYTF	TGTGCCAGCAGCGAACCCGGACAGCCCTATGGCTACACCTTC
NA	TRBD2	TRBV4-1	TRBJ2-7	CASSQRTSGRAQQYF	TGCGCCAGCAGCCAACGGACTAGCGGGAGGGCACAGCAGTACTTC
NA	TRBD1	TRBV5-1	TRBJ2-3	CASSSRGNTDTQYF	TGCGCCAGCAGCTCCAGGGGGAACACAGATACGCAGTATTTT
NA	NA	TRBV3-1/TRBV3-2	TRBJ2-3	CASSLSDTQYF	TGTGCCAGCAGCCTATCCGATACGCAGTATTTT
NA	NA	TRBV4-1	TRBJ2-1	CASSRRASGYNEQFF	TGCGCCAGCAGCCGGAGGGCCAGTGGGTACAATGAGCAGTTCTTC
NA	TRBD1	TRBV19	TRBJ2-3	CASSNRGLYTDTQYF	TGTGCCAGTAGTAACAGGGGGCTATACACAGATACGCAGTATTTT
NA	NA	TRBV5-1	TRBJ1-5	CASSRGPGSDQPQHF	TGCGCCAGCAGCCGTGGGCCAGGTTCGGATCAGCCCCAGCATTTT
NA	TRBD1	TRBV5-1	TRBJ2-7	CASSLLGQGAGEQYF	TGCGCCAGCAGTCTGCTGGGACAGGGGGCTGGTGAGCAGTACTTC
NA	TRBD2	TRBV7-8	TRBJ2-1	CASSFSASGRDEQFF	TGTGCCAGCAGCTTTTCTGCTAGCGGGAGGGATGAGCAGTTCTTC
NA	NA	TRBV5-1	TRBJ2-7	CASSLVGQGIEQYF	TGCGCCAGCAGCTTGGTAGGGCAGGGAATTGAGCAGTACTTC
NA	TRBD2	TRBV11-3	TRBJ2-1	CASSSATSGNNNEQFF	TGTGCCAGCAGCTCGGCTACTAGCGGGAACAACAATGAGCAGTTCTTC
once	TRBD1	TRBV2	TRBJ2-7	CASGVTGVYEQYF	TGTGCCAGCGGGGTTACAGGGGTCTACGAGCAGTACTTC
NA	TRBD1	TRBV27	TRBJ1-2	CASSPRTGHNYGYTF	TGTGCCAGCAGTCCGAGGACAGGACATAACTATGGCTACACCTTC
NA	NA	TRBV30	TRBJ1-2	CAWSPPWGDGGYTF	TGTGCCTGGAGTCCTCCGTGGGGGGACGGTGGCTACACCTTC
NA	TRBD2	TRBV5-8	TRBJ2-7	CASSLGLAGGNYEQYF	TGTGCCAGCAGCCTTGGACTAGCGGGAGGGAACTACGAGCAGTACTTC
NA	TRBD2	TRBV6-5	TRBJ2-2	CASSYAGGPNTGELFF	TGTGCCAGCAGTTACGCGGGGGGACCGAACACCGGGGAGCTGTTTTTT
NA	TRBD2	TRBV12-3/TRBV12-4	TRBJ2-5	CASNGGEETQYF	TGTGCCAGCAACGGGGGGGAAGAGACCCAGTACTTC
NA	TRBD1	TRBV19	TRBJ1-2	CASSPGGAAGYTF	TGTGCCAGTAGTCCAGGGGGCGCGGCTGGCTACACCTTC
NA	NA	TRBV7-2	TRBJ2-1	CASSLVQVAEQFF	TGTGCCAGCAGCTTAGTTCAGGTGGCTGAGCAGTTCTTC
NA	TRBD1	TRBV18	TRBJ2-7	CASSLGQASYEQYF	TGTGCCAGCTCACTCGGACAGGCCTCCTACGAGCAGTACTTC
NA	NA	TRBV24-1	TRBJ1-5	CATSDPTRGNNQPQHF	TGTGCCACCAGTGACCCTACTCGGGGTAACAATCAGCCCCAGCATTTT